Listed below are T cell receptor beta chains from one sample, sequenced in a study of T-cell reconstitution after alpha-beta-depleted transplantation in children. TCRdb itself ran the PCR reads through MiXCR, one entry per CDR3 protein. The table records 490,000 or so distinct CDR3 sequences, around 13% of them present only once. The sample consisted of PBMCs from the stem cell graft donor, taken from the stem cell graft. The receptors originated from a human donor who donated a stem cell graft to a child with combined immunodeficiency. CDR3s include the opening cysteine and the closing phenylalanine or tryptophan. The D gene is left open where the match is weak. Rows give clone size only sometimes, using once, few, many, or a class for an expanded clone.

>TRBV3-1|.|TRBJ2-5|few
CASSHAGQETQYF
TGTGCCAGCAGCCATGCAGGGCAAGAGACCCAGTACTTC
>TRBV12-3/TRBV12-4|TRBD1|TRBJ2-1|many
CASSSPGQGAYEQFF
TGTGCCAGCAGTTCCCCGGGACAGGGAGCGTATGAGCAGTTCTTC
>TRBV27|.|TRBJ2-5|once
CASSLGTQGTQYF
TGTGCCAGCAGTTTGGGCACCCAGGGGACCCAGTACTTC
>TRBV7-2|.|TRBJ1-6|many
CASSLAGQGNSPLHF
TGTGCCAGCAGCTTAGCTGGTCAGGGGAATTCACCCCTCCACTTT
>TRBV27|.|TRBJ2-1|.
CASSFLNGEQFF
TGTGCCAGCAGCTTCTTAAACGGTGAGCAGTTCTTC
>TRBV20-1|TRBD1|TRBJ2-7|.
CSARDSDRGREQYF
TGCAGTGCTAGAGATAGCGACAGGGGGCGCGAGCAGTACTTC
>TRBV27|.|TRBJ2-7|.
CASGHDRALREQYF
TGTGCCAGCGGGCACGACCGGGCTCTACGCGAGCAGTACTTC
>TRBV20-1|.|TRBJ2-5|.
CSASDDSREETQYF
TGCAGTGCTAGTGACGACTCTCGGGAAGAGACCCAGTACTTC
>TRBV6-1|TRBD1|TRBJ2-5|.
CAGQGLGETQYF
TGTGCCGGACAGGGTCTGGGGGAGACCCAGTACTTC
>TRBV29-1|TRBD1|TRBJ2-1|.
CSVVGQGTYNEQFF
TGCAGCGTTGTGGGACAGGGGACCTACAATGAGCAGTTCTTC
>TRBV18|TRBD1|TRBJ2-1|.
CASSPIQGAGNEQFF
TGTGCCAGCTCACCAATCCAGGGGGCGGGTAATGAGCAGTTCTTC
>TRBV27|.|TRBJ2-7|many
CASSLYGNEQYF
TGTGCCAGCAGTTTATACGGGAACGAGCAGTACTTC
>TRBV12-3/TRBV12-4|.|TRBJ1-2|.
CASSLDQGDGYTF
TGTGCCAGCAGTTTAGACCAGGGAGATGGCTACACCTTC
>TRBV20-1|TRBD2|TRBJ2-2|many
CSARDGTRDTGELFF
TGCAGTGCTAGAGACGGGACTAGAGATACCGGGGAGCTGTTTTTT
>TRBV29-1|.|TRBJ2-1|few
CSVQGGAEQFF
TGCAGCGTTCAGGGGGGTGCTGAGCAGTTCTTC
>TRBV5-1|TRBD2|TRBJ2-2|.
CASRVAGAHTGELFF
TGCGCCAGCAGAGTAGCGGGAGCTCACACCGGGGAGCTGTTTTTT
>TRBV11-2|TRBD1|TRBJ2-7|.
CASSLGTGPEQYF
TGTGCCAGCAGCTTAGGGACAGGGCCCGAGCAGTACTTC
>TRBV7-3|TRBD1|TRBJ2-1|few
CASSSIGRGNFYSYNEQFF
TGTGCCAGCAGCTCAATAGGCAGGGGGAACTTTTACTCCTACAATGAGCAGTTCTTC
>TRBV2|.|TRBJ1-6|.
CASSEPGSPLHF
TGTGCCAGCAGTGAACCGGGTTCACCCCTCCACTTT
>TRBV9|TRBD1|TRBJ2-7|many
CASSSGGTGRSYEQYF
TGTGCCAGCAGCTCCGGCGGGACAGGGCGATCCTACGAGCAGTACTTC
>TRBV7-6|.|TRBJ2-1|.
CASSLTDVNEQFF
TGTGCCAGCAGCTTAACGGACGTTAATGAGCAGTTCTTC
>TRBV6-2/TRBV6-3|TRBD2|TRBJ2-1|many
CASSENSGGSYEQFF
TGTGCCAGCAGCGAGAATAGCGGGGGGAGCTATGAGCAGTTCTTC
>TRBV20-1|TRBD2|TRBJ2-1|few
CSATGTSGSVLGYEQFF
TGCAGTGCAACCGGGACTAGCGGGAGTGTTCTCGGTTATGAGCAGTTCTTC
>TRBV20-1|TRBD2|TRBJ2-1|.
CSARETAGGGSYNEQFF
TGCAGTGCTAGAGAGACAGCGGGGGGAGGCTCCTACAATGAGCAGTTCTTC
>TRBV12-3/TRBV12-4|TRBD2|TRBJ2-5|.
CASSPLLAGGQETQYF
TGTGCCAGCAGTCCCCTTTTAGCGGGGGGACAAGAGACCCAGTACTTC
>TRBV12-3/TRBV12-4|TRBD2|TRBJ2-1|.
CASSKTSGFHNEQFF
TGTGCCAGCAGCAAGACTAGCGGCTTCCACAATGAGCAGTTCTTC
>TRBV5-6|.|TRBJ1-4|few
CASSLGGWNEKLFF
TGTGCCAGCAGCTTGGGAGGGTGGAATGAAAAACTGTTTTTT
>TRBV4-2|.|TRBJ2-5|.
CASSQLGGPQETQYF
TGTGCCAGCAGCCAATTGGGGGGACCACAAGAGACCCAGTACTTC
>TRBV7-2|TRBD1|TRBJ2-2|few
CASSSHGTGTTGELFF
TGTGCCAGCAGCTCTCATGGGACAGGGACCACCGGGGAGCTGTTTTTT
>TRBV29-1|.|TRBJ1-1|few
CSVIGGDTEAFF
TGCAGCGTCATCGGGGGGGACACTGAAGCTTTCTTT
>TRBV12-3/TRBV12-4|TRBD2|TRBJ2-7|many
CASRFGGSSYEQYF
TGTGCCAGTAGGTTCGGGGGGAGCTCCTACGAGCAGTACTTC
>TRBV7-9|.|TRBJ2-3|many
CASSLLASTIRDTQYF
TGTGCCAGCAGCTTATTGGCCAGTACTATCCGGGATACGCAGTATTTT
>TRBV11-2|TRBD2|TRBJ2-7|few
CASYSGGGEQYF
TGTGCCAGCTACTCGGGGGGGGGCGAGCAGTACTTC
>TRBV6-2/TRBV6-3|.|TRBJ1-1|.
CASSYSSRDTEAFF
TGTGCCAGCAGTTACTCTTCCAGGGACACTGAAGCTTTCTTT
>TRBV7-9|TRBD1|TRBJ1-1|.
CASSLQGGDEAFF
TGTGCCAGCAGCTTACAGGGGGGGGATGAAGCTTTCTTT
>TRBV10-3|.|TRBJ2-3|many
CAISEPGATDTQYF
TGTGCCATCAGTGAGCCAGGGGCTACAGATACGCAGTATTTT
>TRBV9|.|TRBJ2-1|few
CASSVAARNEQFF
TGTGCCAGCAGCGTAGCTGCTCGGAATGAGCAGTTCTTC
>TRBV5-1|TRBD1|TRBJ2-2|many
CASSPGQGATGELFF
TGCGCCAGCAGCCCCGGACAGGGAGCCACCGGGGAGCTGTTTTTT
>TRBV24-1|TRBD2|TRBJ2-5|few
CATSVPASGQGIHETQYF
TGTGCCACCAGTGTACCGGCTAGCGGACAAGGGATCCACGAGACCCAGTACTTC
>TRBV10-3|TRBD2|TRBJ2-1|many
CAISESGFVGGPNEQFF
TGTGCCATCAGTGAGTCGGGTTTTGTGGGAGGGCCTAATGAGCAGTTCTTC
>TRBV10-3|TRBD2|TRBJ2-1|many
CAIKNQGTSFHEQFF
TGTGCCATCAAAAACCAAGGGACTAGTTTCCATGAGCAGTTCTTC
>TRBV24-1|TRBD1|TRBJ2-5|.
CATSETGTGKETQYF
TGTGCCACCAGTGAGACCGGGACAGGGAAAGAGACCCAGTACTTC
>TRBV5-5|.|TRBJ1-1|few
CASSWDLLNTEAFF
TGTGCCAGCAGCTGGGACCTTTTGAACACTGAAGCTTTCTTT
>TRBV6-2/TRBV6-3|.|TRBJ2-7|many
CASSPTPYEQYF
TGTGCCAGCAGTCCAACACCCTACGAGCAGTACTTC
>TRBV24-1|TRBD1|TRBJ2-7|many
CATSASRDRYEQYF
TGTGCCACCAGTGCGTCCCGGGACAGGTACGAGCAGTACTTC
>TRBV20-1|.|TRBJ1-1|few
CSAKGQPLEAFF
TGCAGTGCTAAAGGACAGCCTCTTGAAGCTTTCTTT
>TRBV12-3/TRBV12-4|.|TRBJ1-3|few
CASSGRGTGNTIYF
TGTGCCAGCAGTGGGAGGGGTACTGGAAACACCATATATTTT
>TRBV20-1|TRBD2|TRBJ2-2|few
CSARGGGPFTGELFF
TGCAGTGCTAGGGGCGGGGGGCCGTTCACCGGGGAGCTGTTTTTT
>TRBV30|.|TRBJ2-3|.
CAWGRGAGDTQYF
TGTGCCTGGGGACGGGGGGCCGGAGATACGCAGTATTTT
>TRBV5-1|TRBD2|TRBJ2-1|.
CASSFGLAGSYNEQFF
TGCGCCAGCAGCTTCGGACTAGCGGGCTCCTACAATGAGCAGTTCTTC
>TRBV5-1|.|TRBJ2-7|few
CASSSRREYEQYF
TGCGCCAGCAGCTCCCGTAGGGAGTACGAGCAGTACTTC
>TRBV20-1|.|TRBJ2-7|many
CSATEGSYEQYF
TGCAGTGCTACCGAGGGGTCCTACGAGCAGTACTTC
>TRBV10-3|.|TRBJ1-5|few
CAISGGGNQPQHF
TGTGCCATCAGTGGGGGCGGCAATCAGCCCCAGCATTTT
>TRBV10-3|TRBD2|TRBJ2-3|.
CAISPGLAGGSTDTQYF
TGTGCCATCAGTCCGGGACTAGCGGGAGGAAGCACAGATACGCAGTATTTT
>TRBV20-1|.|TRBJ1-1|few
CSVTVTDTEAFF
TGCAGTGTGACAGTTACAGACACTGAAGCTTTCTTT
>TRBV4-3|TRBD1|TRBJ2-2|.
CASSQEQGNGELFF
TGCGCCAGCAGCCAAGAACAGGGGAACGGGGAGCTGTTTTTT
>TRBV4-2|.|TRBJ1-5|.
CASSQDRKVGQPQHF
TGTGCCAGCAGCCAAGATCGCAAGGTCGGGCAGCCCCAGCATTTT
>TRBV27|.|TRBJ2-2|.
CASSLYSGDISGTGELFF
TGTGCCAGCAGTTTATATTCAGGGGATATATCTGGCACCGGGGAGCTGTTTTTT